These 25 T cell receptor beta chains were sequenced from one sample in a study of T-cell reconstitution after alpha-beta-depleted transplantation in children (TCRdb year 2016). The library was generated by PCR. For sequencing, an Illumina HiSeq 2500 was employed. Molecular barcoding was employed in the preparation of TCR libraries, with unique molecular identifiers being used to normalize TCRbeta repertoire quantification. Using fastp at Q25 and MiXCR, TCRdb reprocessed the public reads and kept productive beta chains. Entries are consolidated by CDR3 protein sequence, retaining the most common genes and DNA. For this sample there are around 480,000 distinct CDR3 sequences; 30% to 35% appear just once. The ten biggest clones cover around 2.5% of the sample. Sequencing was performed on PBMCs from the stem cell graft donor, taken from the stem cell graft. The receptor set was obtained from a human donor who donated a stem cell graft to a child with aplastic anemia.

This sequence joins TRBV20-1 and TRBJ2-7; D gene unclear. The CDR3 is made up of 12 amino acids. Per germline, CDR1 DFQATT and CDR2 SNEGSKA (reference sequence). Between the trimmed V and J ends, which lost 3 bases and 6 bases, there was a span of 12 bases. CDR3 sequence: CSASPLVGEQYF. The CDR3 coding sequence is TGCAGTGCTAGTCCCCTTGTAGGCGAGCAGTACTTC.

V usage is TRBV6-1 and J usage is TRBJ1-6; 10 bases match TRBD1. The CDR3 covers 15 residues. V lost 4 bases and J lost 10; bases outside the gene matches: 7. Germline V gene lookup returns CDR1 MNHNS and CDR2 SASEGT. CDR3: CASSVRGQGSSPLHF. CDR3 coding DNA: TGTGCCAGCAGTGTCCGGGGACAGGGGAGCTCACCCCTCCACTTT.

This clonotype has a handful of counts. The V gene is TRBV5-1, the J gene TRBJ2-5; TRBD1 aligns across 9 bases. The CDR3 contains 15 residues. Per the germline V gene, CDR1 is SGHRS and CDR2 is YFSETQ. J gave up 4 bases and V 4 bases, and 8 bases lay outside the gene matches. CDR3 sequence reads: CASSIQGALGETQYF. Written as DNA, the CDR3 is TGCGCCAGCAGCATACAGGGGGCGCTTGGAGAGACCCAGTACTTC.

This clonotype was detected many times. The V gene is TRBV20-1, the J gene TRBJ2-4; the D is unclear. V was shortened by 2 bases and J by 1 base, with 9 bases between the two germline ends. CDR1 and CDR2 (germline): DFQATT, SNEGSKA (reference sequence). The CDR3 sequence is 14 residues long. The CDR3 nucleotides read TGCAGTGCTAGAACTGGGCTGGCCAAAAACATTCAGTACTTC. It codes for CSARTGLAKNIQYF.

This clonotype was seen more than once but under ten times. This chain connects TRBV7-2 to TRBJ2-7; 9 nucleotides line up with TRBD2. Trimming removed 5 bases from V and 4 bases from J; junction bases left unmatched: 9. Germline lookup yields CDR1 SGHTA and CDR2 FQGNSA. This CDR3 contains 15 residues. CDR3 bases: TGTGCCAGCAGCCGAGGTAGCGGGAGCATTTACGAGCAGTACGTC. It yields the protein CASSRGSGSIYEQYV.

Only a few counts were recorded for this clonotype. This sequence joins TRBV29-1 and TRBJ1-1; D is ambiguous. The V and J ends lost 6 bases and 1 base respectively, with 12 bases between them. The CDR3 is 13 amino acids. CDR1 is SQVTM and CDR2 is ANQGSEA in the germline V gene. The CDR3 region has the DNA TGCAGCGTCTCCCGACGGCAGAACACTGAAGCTTTCTTT. This codes for CSVSRRQNTEAFF.

The table lists this clonotype with a few counts. The chain is built from TRBV20-1 and TRBJ2-1; 14 nucleotides agree with TRBD2. Per the germline V gene, CDR1 is DFQATT and CDR2 is SNEGSKA (reference sequence). The CDR3 extends over 18 amino acids. The ends lost 0 bases at V and 2 bases at J; junction bases unmatched: 6. The CDR3 DNA sequence: TGCAGTGCTAGAGATCCAGGGGGACTAGCGGGAGCCTACAATGAGCAGTTCTTC. Translating gives CSARDPGGLAGAYNEQFF.

The chain recombines TRBV12-3 or TRBV12-4 with TRBJ1-1, with D possibly matching TRBD1 (6 bases). Trimming pared 4 bases from V and 4 bases from J, leaving 13 bases between. The CDR3 consists of 14 residues. CDR3 amino acids: CASSYQQGGTEAFF. In DNA form, the CDR3 reads TGTGCCAGCAGTTATCAACAGGGTGGCACTGAAGCTTTCTTT.

The chain recombines TRBV5-1 with TRBJ2-1, with a tentative D call TRBD1 (6 bases). Looked up from germline, CDR1 is SGHRS and CDR2 is YFSETQ. V lost 6 bases and J lost 0, with 13 bases in between. The CDR3 runs to 15 residues. The CDR3 bases are TGCGCCAGCAAAAACAGGGAGAGCTCCTACAATGAGCAGTTCTTC. Translating gives CASKNRESSYNEQFF.

The J gene is TRBJ1-1, the V gene TRBV19, with D tentatively TRBD1 (5 bases). Germline CDR1 reads LNHDA; CDR2 reads SQIVND (reference sequence). Trimming shortened V by 7 bases and J by 4 bases, and 16 bases separated the two germline ends. The CDR3 is 14 amino acids. CDR3 residues: CASNSGALLTEAFF. CDR3 nucleotide sequence: TGTGCCAGTAACTCCGGGGCCCTTCTCACTGAAGCTTTCTTT.

The sample holds a few counts of this clonotype. The CDR3 protein is CASSLTASGSYEQYF. CDR3 DNA: TGCGCCAGCAGCTTGACGGCTAGCGGCTCCTACGAGCAGTACTTC. V and J are TRBV5-1 and TRBJ2-7, with 7 bases matching TRBD2. J gave up 0 bases and V 1 base, and 4 bases lay outside the gene matches. This CDR3 spans 15 amino acids. Germline V lookup: CDR1 SGHRS, CDR2 YFSETQ.

This clonotype showed up just once. The chain carries TRBV6-1 and TRBJ1-5; 10 bases map to TRBD1. J was trimmed by 7 bases and V by 6 bases; bases with no gene match: 6. The CDR3 extends over 14 amino acids. The V gene's germline CDR1 is MNHNS and CDR2 SASEGT. Here the CDR3 DNA reads TGTGCCAGCAGCTTGGGACAGGGGAAGCAGCCCCAGCATTTT. Translating it yields CASSLGQGKQPQHF.

V usage is TRBV7-2 and J usage is TRBJ2-4; D remains unclear. The CDR3 consists of 15 residues. Trimming stripped 4 bases from V and 0 bases from J, with 10 bases between. The germline gives CDR1 SGHTA, CDR2 FQGNSA. CDR3 loop: CASSSQRIAKNIQYF. The CDR3 nucleotides read TGTGCCAGCAGCTCACAGAGAATAGCCAAAAACATTCAGTACTTC. Supplemented by reference TRBV7-2 and TRBJ2-4, the full variable domain reads GAGVSQSPSNKVTEKGKDVELRCDPISGHTALYWYRQSLGQGLEFLIYFQGNSAPDKSGLPSDRFSAERTGGSVSTLTIQRTQQEDSAVYLCASSSQRIAKNIQYFGAGTRLSVL.

This sequence joins TRBV10-3 and TRBJ2-7; TRBD1 aligns across 7 bases. Germline V gene data show CDR1 as ENHRY and CDR2 as SYGVKD. The CDR3 is 14 amino acids. V gave up 6 bases and J gave up 2 bases; unmatched junction bases: 7. The CDR3 here is CAISEVGQTYEQYF. The DNA of the CDR3 is TGTGCCATCAGCGAGGTGGGACAGACCTACGAGCAGTACTTC.

The sample holds a few counts of this clonotype. This sequence joins TRBV5-1 and TRBJ1-1, with D possibly matching TRBD1 (6 bases). From germline, CDR1 is SGHRS and CDR2 YFSETQ. CDR3 length: 13 amino acids. The germline V and J ends were trimmed by 2 bases and 6 bases, with 11 bases remaining between them. CDR3 residues: CASSFTGRPEAFF. The DNA for the CDR3 is TGCGCCAGCAGCTTTACAGGGAGACCTGAAGCTTTCTTT.

This clonotype was detected many times. The rearrangement joins TRBV29-1 to TRBJ2-2, with TRBD1 as a possible D gene (6 bases). CDR3 length: 14 residues. From germline, CDR1 is SQVTM and CDR2 ANQGSEA. V was clipped by 6 bases and J by 1 base, with 12 bases between them. The CDR3 DNA follows: TGCAGCGTCGTACGGACAGTGAACACCGGGGAGCTGTTTTTT. It translates to CSVVRTVNTGELFF.

This chain uses TRBV12-3 or TRBV12-4 with TRBJ1-2; D unclear. The ends were cut back, 6 bases at V and 2 bases at J, with 10 bases in the middle. CDR3 length equals 13 residues. CDR3 DNA sequence: TGTGCCAGCAGGGCTGACGGAAACTATGGCTACACCTTC. It codes for CASRADGNYGYTF.

This clonotype was counted only a few times. This sequence joins TRBV30 and TRBJ1-1, with D hard to call. Germline CDR1 is GTSNPN and CDR2 is SVGIG (reference sequence). V was pared by 4 bases and J by 0 bases, with 12 bases between. CDR3 length: 14 amino acids. CDR3 protein: CAWMHSGVNTEAFF. Written as DNA, the CDR3 is TGTGCCTGGATGCATAGTGGGGTGAACACTGAAGCTTTCTTT. The full variable domain, in which reference TRBV30 and TRBJ1-1 provide the parts outside the CDR3, is SQTIHQWPATLVQPVGSPLSLECTVEGTSNPNLYWYRQAAGRGLQLLFYSVGIGQISSEVPQNLSASRPQDRQFILSSKKLLLSDSGFYLCAWMHSGVNTEAFFGQGTRLTVV.

This sequence joins TRBV5-1 and TRBJ2-1; 8 nucleotides match TRBD2. The CDR3 runs 17 residues. Per germline, CDR1 SGHRS and CDR2 YFSETQ. V was clipped by 4 bases and J by 0 bases; unmatched bases: 9. DNA for the CDR3: TGCGCCAGCAGCGCTTCTAGCGGGTCGAGCTCCTACAATGAGCAGTTCTTC. Residues: CASSASSGSSSYNEQFF.

The chain couples TRBV19 to TRBJ2-1, with TRBD2 matching 9 bases. The CDR3 loop spans 16 amino acids. V was pared by 2 bases and J by 5 bases, with 7 bases of the junction left unmatched. The V gene's germline CDR1 is LNHDA and CDR2 SQIVND (reference sequence). The CDR3 DNA reads as TGTGCCAGTAGTATAACCAGGGCTAGCGGGGACAATGAGCAGTTCTTC. Translated: CASSITRASGDNEQFF.

V is TRBV7-8 and J is TRBJ2-1; D is undetermined. Germline CDR1 is SGHVS and CDR2 is FQNEAQ. The CDR3 is made up of 12 amino acids. V was trimmed by 5 bases and J by 4 bases, leaving 6 bases between them. The chain's CDR3 is CASSTNYNEQFF. CDR3 nucleotides: TGTGCCAGCAGCACAAATTACAATGAGCAGTTCTTC.

V usage is TRBV6-5 and J usage is TRBJ1-2, with a tentative D call TRBD1 (5 bases). The CDR3 has 15 amino acids. Germline CDR1 is MNHEY and CDR2 is SVGAGI. The V and J ends lost 4 bases and 3 bases respectively, with 15 bases between them. The CDR3 loop reads CASSSPSGADYGYTF. CDR3 coding DNA: TGTGCCAGCAGTTCCCCCAGTGGGGCGGACTATGGCTACACCTTC.

The chain is built from TRBV20-1 and TRBJ1-2; D is perhaps TRBD1 (5 bases). CDR1 and CDR2 (germline): DFQATT, SNEGSKA (reference sequence). V was clipped by 5 bases and J by 3 bases, with 16 bases between them. The CDR3 contains 14 residues. DNA for the CDR3: TGCAGTGCTTTTCGCGACAGACATTACTATGGCTACACCTTC. Translated: CSAFRDRHYYGYTF.

The rearrangement uses TRBV20-1 and TRBJ1-5; 8 bases agree with TRBD1. The length of the CDR3 is 15 residues. J was trimmed by 8 bases and V by 1 base; bases with no gene match: 10. CDR1 is DFQATT, CDR2 SNEGSKA, per germline (reference sequence). In nucleotides, the CDR3 is TGCAGTGCTAGAGGCGTGGACAGGGTCTTGGAGCCCCAGCATTTT. Amino acid sequence: CSARGVDRVLEPQHF.

The genes are TRBV20-1 and TRBJ1-2, with D tentatively TRBD1 (6 bases). V shed 0 bases and J shed 5 bases, with 13 bases lying between them. This CDR3 is built from 14 residues. Germline CDR1 is DFQATT and CDR2 is SNEGSKA (reference sequence). This CDR3 is CSAREGAEVYGYTF. The CDR3 region has the DNA TGCAGTGCTAGAGAGGGGGCCGAAGTATATGGCTACACCTTC.